There are many counts of the clone carrying this TCR beta chain. The CDR3 extends over 15 amino acids. V lost 4 bases and J lost 2; bases outside the gene matches: 4. Germline V lookup: CDR1 MDHEN, CDR2 SYDVKM. Unique molecular identifiers featured in how the TCRbeta library was prepared. Via MiXCR, TCRdb re-called the PCR reads, giving one row per CDR3 protein. The profile shows some 300,000 distinct CDR3 sequences, about 9.4% of them singletons. This sample was included in a study of T-cell reconstitution after alpha-beta-depleted transplantation in children. The genes are TRBV28 and TRBJ1-5, with 8 nucleotides matching TRBD1. The receptor was isolated from a human donor who donated a stem cell graft to a child with acute lymphoblastic leukemia. Sample: PBMCs from the stem cell graft donor, taken from the stem cell graft. The DNA of the CDR3 is TGTGCCAGCAGTTCCCTGACAGGGGGCAATCAGCCCCAGCATTTT. Its translation is CASSSLTGGNQPQHF.